This TCR beta chain stems from a study of chemoradiotherapy in HPV16-positive cancers. About the research overall: Candidate HPV-specific T-cell clones and common TCR motifs came from functional assays in two HPV16-positive patients.

Concerning this clone: Its antigen is not identified.

V was pared by 7 bases and J by 4 bases, with 8 bases between. The CDR3 runs to 12 residues. CDR1 is SNHLY and CDR2 is FYNNEI in the germline V gene. TCRdb's table, derived via immunoSEQ multiplex PCR, lists solely in-frame clones and lacks some. The table has approximately 12,000 clones, 85% to 90% seen once. Broader study findings: Candidate HPV-specific clones and E7-related TCR motifs grew in tumor during treatment. In HPV16-positive patients, HPV-responsive T-cell expansion tracked better recurrence-free survival.

Sampling was carried out from a patient who underwent chemoradiotherapy. The source is a human donor with HPV-associated anogenital cancer. The chain is built from TRBV2 and TRBJ2-4, with a weak D call TRBD1 (6 bases). CDR3 sequence: CASKGQKNIQYF. For the CDR3, the DNA is TGTGCCAGCAAGGGACAAAAAAACATTCAGTACTTC.